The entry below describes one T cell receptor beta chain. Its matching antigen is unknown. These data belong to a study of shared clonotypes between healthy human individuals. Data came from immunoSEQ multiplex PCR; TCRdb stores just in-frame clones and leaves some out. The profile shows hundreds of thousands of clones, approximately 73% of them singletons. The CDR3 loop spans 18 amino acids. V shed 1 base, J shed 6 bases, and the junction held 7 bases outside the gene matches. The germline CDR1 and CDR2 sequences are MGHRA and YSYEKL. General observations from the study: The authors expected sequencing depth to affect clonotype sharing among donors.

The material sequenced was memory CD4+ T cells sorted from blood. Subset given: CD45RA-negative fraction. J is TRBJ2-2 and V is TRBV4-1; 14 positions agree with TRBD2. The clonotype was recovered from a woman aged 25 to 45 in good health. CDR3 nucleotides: TGCGCCAGCAGCCAAGCAGACCCGGGACTAGCGGGAGCCGGGGAGCTGTTTTTT. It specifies CASSQADPGLAGAGELFF.